These 26 T cell receptor beta chains originate from one sample sequenced in a study of PD-L1 blockade in urothelial cancer. TCRdb's table, derived via immunoSEQ multiplex PCR, lists solely in-frame clones and lacks some. The sample yields 60,000 to 75,000 clones, about four fifths seen once. This sample's time point: pretreatment peripheral blood. The material sequenced was PBMCs, taken around atezolizumab (anti-PD-L1) treatment. The receptors derive from a woman aged 65 to 85 with urothelial cancer.

The V call is TRBV7-2, the J call TRBJ2-3, with 11 bases matching TRBD2. From germline, CDR1 is SGHTA and CDR2 FQGNSA. This CDR3 region has 16 residues. After removal of 5 bases from V and 0 bases from J, the junction contained 4 bases not matched to a gene. CDR3 region: CASSEIAGGSTDTQYF. CDR3 DNA: TGTGCCAGCAGCGAAATAGCGGGGGGGAGCACAGATACGCAGTATTTT. Full variable domain (outside the CDR3, taken from reference TRBV7-2 and TRBJ2-3): GAGVSQSPSNKVTEKGKDVELRCDPISGHTALYWYRQSLGQGLEFLIYFQGNSAPDKSGLPSDRFSAERTGGSVSTLTIQRTQQEDSAVYLCASSEIAGGSTDTQYFGPGTRLTVL.

The gene calls are TRBV18 and TRBJ1-5; no clear D gene. The CDR3 covers 17 residues. V lost 4 bases and J lost 1, with 17 bases in between. CDR1 is KGHSH and CDR2 is LQKENI in the germline V gene. In DNA, the CDR3 is TGTGCCAGCTCACTCTTTGGGCCCCAGACGAGCAATCAGCCCCAGCATTTT. Translation gives CASSLFGPQTSNQPQHF.

The chain employs TRBV9 and TRBJ2-4; the D gene is possibly TRBD1 (5 bases). Germline loops: CDR1 SGDLS, CDR2 YYNGEE. The CDR3 has 15 residues. Trimming pared 0 bases from V and 0 bases from J, leaving 7 bases between. This CDR3 is CASSVEGLAKNIQYF. CDR3 nucleotides: TGTGCCAGCAGCGTAGAGGGGCTAGCCAAAAACATTCAGTACTTC.

This clone was found once. The chain employs TRBV15 and TRBJ2-7; tentatively, D is TRBD1 (5 bases). Between the trimmed V and J ends, which lost 2 bases and 3 bases, there was a span of 8 bases. Germline V gives CDR1 LNHNV, CDR2 YYDKDF (reference sequence). The CDR3 runs 13 residues. The CDR3 reads CATSRSRGYEQYF. CDR3 nucleotides: TGTGCCACCAGCAGAAGTAGGGGCTACGAGCAGTACTTC.

This chain joins TRBV7-2 and TRBJ2-4; D possibly corresponds to TRBD1 (7 bases). The CDR3 is 16 residues long. V lost 3 bases, J lost 6 bases, and 18 bases lay in between. Germline CDR1 SGHTA, CDR2 FQGNSA. CDR3: CASSFSGDRGSNIQYF. In DNA, the CDR3 is TGTGCCAGCAGCTTCTCGGGGGACAGAGGTTCAAACATTCAGTACTTC.

The V and J genes are TRBV7-2 and TRBJ2-7; 8 bases are a match to TRBD1. V dropped 5 bases and J dropped 3; count of bases not matched to a gene: 6. Germline V gene sequence: CDR1 SGHTA, CDR2 FQGNSA. The CDR3 totals 14 residues. Here the CDR3 DNA reads TGTGCCAGCAGCGCCCCGGGACAGGTCTACGAGCAGTACTTC. This gives the protein CASSAPGQVYEQYF.

Only one count was recorded for this clone. This chain joins TRBV2 and TRBJ2-3; TRBD1 is a possible D gene (5 bases). CDR3 length equals 13 residues. The germline gives CDR1 SNHLY, CDR2 FYNNEI. Trimming took 8 bases from V and 8 from J, leaving 17 bases between them. CDR3 sequence (DNA): TGTGCCAGCCAATTAGGGGATGGCGGTACGCAGTATTTT. It codes for CASQLGDGGTQYF. Drawing the rest from reference TRBV2 and TRBJ2-3, the complete variable domain is EPEVTQTPSHQVTQMGQEVILRCVPISNHLYFYWYRQILGQKVEFLVSFYNNEISEKSEIFDDQFSVERPDGSNFTLKIRSTKLEDSAMYFCASQLGDGGTQYFGPGTRLTVL.

V usage is TRBV7-3 and J usage is TRBJ2-7; D perhaps matches TRBD2 (5 bases). The CDR3 sequence is 13 residues long. V was trimmed by 2 bases and J by 3 bases, leaving 8 bases between them. Germline loops: CDR1 SGHTA, CDR2 FQGTGA. Here the CDR3 reads CASSLGSGYEQYF. The CDR3 nucleotides are TGTGCCAGCAGCTTAGGGAGCGGCTACGAGCAGTACTTC.

The chain has TRBV19 and TRBJ1-5; 8 bases are shared with TRBD1. J was trimmed by 0 bases and V by 8 bases; bases with no gene match: 3. This CDR3 spans 14 amino acids. Germline CDR1 and CDR2: LNHDA and SQIVND (reference sequence). CDR3 DNA sequence: TGTGCCAGTCTGGGACAGGATAGCAATCAGCCCCAGCATTTT. Translating gives CASLGQDSNQPQHF.

This clone occurred a few times. The V call is TRBV10-2, the J call TRBJ1-1; 10 nucleotides align to TRBD1. This CDR3 has 13 residues. V was pared by 6 bases and J by 6 bases, with 4 bases of the junction left unmatched. The germline gives CDR1 WSHSY, CDR2 SAAADI. The CDR3 nucleotides read TGCGCCAGCAGGGGACAGGGGTTCCCTGAAGCTTTCTTT. Translated, it gives CASRGQGFPEAFF.

The J gene is TRBJ2-5, the V gene TRBV28; 11 bases fit TRBD2. J gave up 5 bases and V 6 bases, and 11 bases lay outside the gene matches. The CDR3 runs 16 residues. The germline V gene encodes CDR1 MDHEN and CDR2 SYDVKM. The CDR3 region is CASSRILAGARETQYF. In DNA, the CDR3 is TGTGCCAGCAGCCGAATACTAGCGGGAGCGCGGGAGACCCAGTACTTC.

About this clone: The same CDR3 is also encoded by other DNA sequences in this sample. The CDR3 nucleotides are TGTGCCAGCAGTGAGGGGACAGGGGGCCCTTACGAGCAGTACTTC. Protein: CASSEGTGGPYEQYF. V usage is TRBV2 and J usage is TRBJ2-7; 12 nucleotides align to TRBD1. After removal of 3 bases from V and 4 bases from J, the junction contained 4 bases not matched to a gene. Germline CDR1 is SNHLY and CDR2 is FYNNEI. The CDR3 has 15 amino acids.

This clone came up a few times. This sequence joins TRBV19 and TRBJ1-5; perhaps TRBD1 as D (5 bases). CDR1 LNHDA and CDR2 SQIVND come from the germline V gene (reference sequence). CDR3 size: 14 residues. The germline V and J ends were trimmed by 3 bases and 4 bases, with 10 bases remaining between them. In nucleotides, the CDR3 is TGTGCCAGTAGTATTTCAGGGTGGAATCAGCCCCAGCATTTT. Protein sequence: CASSISGWNQPQHF.

This chain joins TRBV19 and TRBJ2-7; D is possibly TRBD2 (5 bases). CDR3 length: 14 residues. V was pared by 6 bases and J by 4 bases, with 16 bases between. The germline CDR1 and CDR2 sequences are LNHDA and SQIVND (reference sequence). The CDR3 DNA reads as TGTGCCAGTAGCCGGGGTCCTCAACAGTACGAGCAGTACTTC. Protein sequence: CASSRGPQQYEQYF.

This rearrangement joins TRBV19 to TRBJ2-7; D is perhaps TRBD1 (6 bases). This CDR3 spans 15 amino acids. V was shortened by 2 bases and J by 3 bases, with 14 bases between the two germline ends. CDR1 is LNHDA and CDR2 is SQIVND in the germline V gene (reference sequence). As DNA, the CDR3 is TGTGCCAGTAGTATACTGGCAGGGGACCGCTACGAGCAGTACTTC. It encodes CASSILAGDRYEQYF.

The chain combines TRBV7-2 with TRBJ1-1; 10 bases agree with TRBD1. The CDR3 covers 14 residues. Germline values: CDR1 SGHTA, CDR2 FQGNSA. The V gene end was trimmed by 4 bases and the J gene end by 2 bases; junction bases not matched to a gene: 1. The CDR3 bases are TGTGCCAGCAGCTGGGACAGGGGAAACACTGAAGCTTTCTTT. The encoded protein is CASSWDRGNTEAFF. The whole variable domain, filled in from reference TRBV7-2 and TRBJ1-1, reads GAGVSQSPSNKVTEKGKDVELRCDPISGHTALYWYRQSLGQGLEFLIYFQGNSAPDKSGLPSDRFSAERTGGSVSTLTIQRTQQEDSAVYLCASSWDRGNTEAFFGQGTRLTVV.

This rearrangement joins TRBV28 to TRBJ1-2; 12 bases agree with TRBD1. The CDR3 is 17 amino acids. Germline values: CDR1 MDHEN, CDR2 SYDVKM. V shed 6 bases and J 4 bases; nucleotides not matched to a gene: 12. The CDR3 spells CASSLPGQGARSYGYTF. In nucleotides, the CDR3 is TGTGCCAGCAGCCTACCGGGACAGGGGGCGAGGAGCTATGGCTACACCTTC.

The chain links TRBV5-5 to TRBJ2-7; TRBD1 is a possible D gene (6 bases). The CDR3 totals 13 residues. The germline V and J ends were trimmed by 5 bases and 2 bases, with 11 bases remaining between them. Germline V gene sequence: CDR1 SGHKS, CDR2 YYEKEE (reference sequence). The CDR3 nucleotides read TGTGCCAGCAGTTACACAGGGACCTACGAGCAGTACTTC. Translating it yields CASSYTGTYEQYF.

The chain has TRBV7-2 and TRBJ1-2, with a tentative D call TRBD1 (6 bases). V lost 5 bases and J lost 7, with 14 bases in between. The CDR3 loop spans 13 amino acids. Germline V lookup: CDR1 SGHTA, CDR2 FQGNSA. CDR3 region: CASSLNRDGGYTF. The DNA of the CDR3 is TGTGCCAGCAGCCTAAACAGGGACGGTGGCTACACCTTC.

V and J are TRBV7-3 and TRBJ2-7, with 7 nucleotides matching TRBD1. The germline V gene encodes CDR1 SGHTA and CDR2 FQGTGA. V dropped 0 bases and J dropped 1; count of bases not matched to a gene: 3. CDR3 size: 15 residues. CDR3 DNA sequence: TGTGCCAGCAGCTTAACATTGGGACAGTCCTACGAGCAGTACTTC. It translates to CASSLTLGQSYEQYF.

The V gene is TRBV5-6, the J gene TRBJ2-2, with 7 bases that match TRBD1. This CDR3 contains 13 residues. After removal of 7 bases from V and 5 bases from J, the junction contained 5 bases not matched to a gene. Germline V gives CDR1 SGHDT, CDR2 YYEEEE. CDR3 nucleotides: TGTGCCAGCGTCAGGGGGTTTACCGGGGAGCTGTTTTTT. This sequence encodes CASVRGFTGELFF. The whole variable domain, filled in from reference TRBV5-6 and TRBJ2-2, reads DAGVTQSPTHLIKTRGQQVTLRCSPKSGHDTVSWYQQALGQGPQFIFQYYEEEERQRGNFPDRFSGHQFPNYSSELNVNALLLGDSALYLCASVRGFTGELFFGEGSRLTVL.

The J gene is TRBJ2-5, the V gene TRBV5-1; D is undetermined. The length of the CDR3 is 13 residues. Germline V gives CDR1 SGHRS, CDR2 YFSETQ. The V gene lost 5 bases and the J gene lost 2 bases, with 10 bases spanning the gap. CDR3 sequence (DNA): TGCGCCAGCAGATTCGACATACAAGAGACCCAGTACTTC. This encodes CASRFDIQETQYF. Looking up the rest from reference TRBV5-1 and TRBJ2-5 gives the full variable domain: KAGVTQTPRYLIKTRGQQVTLSCSPISGHRSVSWYQQTPGQGLQFLFEYFSETQRNKGNFPGRFSGRQFSNSRSEMNVSTLELGDSALYLCASRFDIQETQYFGPGTRLLVL.

This clone was picked up many times. The chain employs TRBV7-9 and TRBJ2-2, with D perhaps TRBD2 (5 bases). The CDR3 is made up of 14 amino acids. V lost 7 bases, J lost 4 bases, and 13 bases lay in between. Germline V gene sequence: CDR1 SEHNR, CDR2 FQNEAQ (reference sequence). The CDR3 here is CASTSAEVTGELFF. The CDR3 region has the DNA TGTGCCAGCACTTCAGCGGAGGTCACCGGGGAGCTGTTTTTT.

The chain links TRBV2 to TRBJ2-7, with 9 nucleotides matching TRBD2. CDR1 SNHLY and CDR2 FYNNEI come from the germline V gene. The CDR3 length is 15 residues. J was trimmed by 4 bases and V by 6 bases; bases with no gene match: 10. The CDR3 here is CASRILAGTRYEQYF. The CDR3 DNA follows: TGTGCCAGCAGAATCCTAGCGGGGACTCGATACGAGCAGTACTTC.

The chain couples TRBV6-1 to TRBJ1-4; 12 nucleotides agree with TRBD1. This CDR3 is 17 amino acids long. V lost 3 bases and J lost 7; bases outside the gene matches: 9. The germline V gene encodes CDR1 MNHNS and CDR2 SASEGT. In DNA, the CDR3 is TGTGCCAGCAGTGATCCGGGACAGGGGGCGCGGAGTGAAAAACTGTTTTTT. Amino acid sequence: CASSDPGQGARSEKLFF.

The chain carries TRBV27 and TRBJ2-1, with 7 bases lining up with TRBD2. The CDR3 runs to 18 residues. J was trimmed by 0 bases and V by 7 bases; bases with no gene match: 15. Germline lookup yields CDR1 MNHEY and CDR2 SMNVEV (reference sequence). CDR3 region: CASTSHPGTTYSYNEQFF. The DNA for the CDR3 is TGTGCCAGCACCTCCCATCCCGGGACTACCTACTCCTACAATGAGCAGTTCTTC.